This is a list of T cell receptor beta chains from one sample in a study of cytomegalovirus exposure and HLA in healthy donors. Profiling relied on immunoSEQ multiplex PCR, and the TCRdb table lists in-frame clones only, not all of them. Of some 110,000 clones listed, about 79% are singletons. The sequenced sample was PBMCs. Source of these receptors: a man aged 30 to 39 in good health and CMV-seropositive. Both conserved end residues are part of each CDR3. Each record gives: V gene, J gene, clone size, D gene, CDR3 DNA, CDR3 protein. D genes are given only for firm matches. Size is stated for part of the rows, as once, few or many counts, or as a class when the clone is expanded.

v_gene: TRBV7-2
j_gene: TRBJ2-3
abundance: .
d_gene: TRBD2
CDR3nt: TGTGCCAGCAGCCTTAGCGGGGGAGGGTCTAGCACAGATACGCAGTATTTT
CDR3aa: CASSLSGGGSSTDTQYF

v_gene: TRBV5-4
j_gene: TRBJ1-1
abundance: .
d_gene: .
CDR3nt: TGTGCCAGCAGCGGTTCGAACACCACTGAAGCTTTCTTT
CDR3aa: CASSGSNTTEAFF

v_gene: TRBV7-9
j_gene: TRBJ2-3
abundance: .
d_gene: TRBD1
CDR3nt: TGTGCCAGCAGCATAGCCCCGGGACAGGGGAACAGTTTT
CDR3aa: CASSIAPGQGNSF

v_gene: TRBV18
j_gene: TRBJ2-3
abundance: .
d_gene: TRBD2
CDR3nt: TGTGCCAGCTCCGACGCGACTAGCGGGACCGCCACGGATACGCAGTATTTT
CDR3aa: CASSDATSGTATDTQYF

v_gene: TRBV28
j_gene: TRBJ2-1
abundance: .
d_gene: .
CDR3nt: TGTGCCAGCAGCCCTAGCCTGGGGGGCTACAATGAGCAGTTCTTC
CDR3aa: CASSPSLGGYNEQFF

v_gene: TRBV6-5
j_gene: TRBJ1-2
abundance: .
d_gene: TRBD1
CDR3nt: TGTGCCAGCAGTTCCAGGGACAGGGGAGTTTGGGGCTACACCTTC
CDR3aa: CASSSRDRGVWGYTF

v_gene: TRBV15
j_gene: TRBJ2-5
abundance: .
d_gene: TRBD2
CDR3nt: TGTGCCACCAGAGCGGGAGGAGAGACCCAGTACTTC
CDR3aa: CATRAGGETQYF

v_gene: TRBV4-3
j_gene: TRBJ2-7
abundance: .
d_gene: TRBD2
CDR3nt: TGCGCCAGCAGTTTGCTAGCGGGAGATCCCTACGAGCAGTACTTC
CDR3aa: CASSLLAGDPYEQYF

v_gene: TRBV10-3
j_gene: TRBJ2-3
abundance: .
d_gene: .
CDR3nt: TGTGCCATCAGTGAAAGGCACTCGACTCAAGGCACAGATACGCAGTATTTT
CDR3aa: CAISERHSTQGTDTQYF

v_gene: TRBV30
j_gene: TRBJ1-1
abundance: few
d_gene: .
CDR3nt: TGTGCCTGGAGTGGGCTAGGCAACACTGAAGCTTTCTTT
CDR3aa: CAWSGLGNTEAFF

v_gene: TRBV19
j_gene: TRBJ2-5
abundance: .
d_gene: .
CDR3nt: TGTGCCAGTAGTATAGACAGGGTTAGCGGGACCCAGTACTTC
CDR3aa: CASSIDRVSGTQYF

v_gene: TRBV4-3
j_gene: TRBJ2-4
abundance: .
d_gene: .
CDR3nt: TGCGCCAGCAGCCAAGATTCCCGTACCAAAAACATTCAGTACTTC
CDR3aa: CASSQDSRTKNIQYF

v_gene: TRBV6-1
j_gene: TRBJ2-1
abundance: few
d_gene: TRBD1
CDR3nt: TGTGCCAGCAGTGAAGGGACAGGGGGCTACAATGAGCAGTTCTTC
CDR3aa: CASSEGTGGYNEQFF

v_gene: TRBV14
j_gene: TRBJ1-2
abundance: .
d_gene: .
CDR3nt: TGTGCCAGCAGTCCCCAATATGGCTACACCTTC
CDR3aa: CASSPQYGYTF

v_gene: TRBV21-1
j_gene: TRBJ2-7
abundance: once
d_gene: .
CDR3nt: TGTGCCAGCAGCAAAGTGGGACACCTCTACGAGCAGTACTTC
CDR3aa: CASSKVGHLYEQYF

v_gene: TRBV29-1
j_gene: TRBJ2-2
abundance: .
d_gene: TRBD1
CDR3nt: TGCAGCGTTGAAGATAGAATTGGGGACAGGGGAGATGCCGGGGAGCTGTTTTTT
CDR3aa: CSVEDRIGDRGDAGELFF

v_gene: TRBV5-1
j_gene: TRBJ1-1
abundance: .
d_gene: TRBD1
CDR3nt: TGCGCCAGCAGCTACCCCACCGCAGGGGGAATGAACACTGAAGCTTTCTTT
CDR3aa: CASSYPTAGGMNTEAFF

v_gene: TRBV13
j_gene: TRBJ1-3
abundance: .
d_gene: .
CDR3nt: TGTGCCAGCAGACTGGACATCTCTGGAAACACCATATATTTT
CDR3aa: CASRLDISGNTIYF

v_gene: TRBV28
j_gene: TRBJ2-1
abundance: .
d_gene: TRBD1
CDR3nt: TGTGCCAGCAGTTCTACGGGACAGCCTAACAATGAGCAGTTCTTC
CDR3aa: CASSSTGQPNNEQFF

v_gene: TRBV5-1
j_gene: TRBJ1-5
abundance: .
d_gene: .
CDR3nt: TGCGCCAGCAGCTTGGGGCAGGGCCCTAGCAATCAGCCCCAGCATTTT
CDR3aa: CASSLGQGPSNQPQHF

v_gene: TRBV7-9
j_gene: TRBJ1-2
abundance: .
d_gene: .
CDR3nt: TGTGCCAGCAGCTTAGATAGGCACAGATCTAACTATGGCTACACCTTC
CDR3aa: CASSLDRHRSNYGYTF

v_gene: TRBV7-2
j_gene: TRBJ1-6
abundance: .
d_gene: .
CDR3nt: TGTGCCAGCAGCAAACGCCTCGGGGGGGATAATTCACCCCTCCACTTT
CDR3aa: CASSKRLGGDNSPLHF

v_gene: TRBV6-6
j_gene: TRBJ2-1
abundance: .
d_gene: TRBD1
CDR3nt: TGTGCCAGCAGTTACGGGCAGGGGGTAAATGAGCAGTTCTTC
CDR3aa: CASSYGQGVNEQFF

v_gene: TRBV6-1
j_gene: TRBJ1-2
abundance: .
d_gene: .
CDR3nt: TGTGCCAGCCGCGTTATGGTAGGGGATAATGGCTACACCTTC
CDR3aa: CASRVMVGDNGYTF

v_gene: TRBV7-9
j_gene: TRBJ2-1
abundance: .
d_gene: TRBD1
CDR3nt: TGTGCCAGCAGCCCCCGACAGGGGGCAGTCTACAATGAGCAGTTCTTC
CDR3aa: CASSPRQGAVYNEQFF

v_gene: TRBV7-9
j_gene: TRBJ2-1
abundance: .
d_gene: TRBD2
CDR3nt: TGTGCCAGCAGCTTAAGACTAGCGGGAGGAGGGGTTTACAATGAGCAGTTCTTC
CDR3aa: CASSLRLAGGGVYNEQFF

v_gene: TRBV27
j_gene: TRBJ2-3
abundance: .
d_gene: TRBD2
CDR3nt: TGTGCCAGCAGTTTTGGGACTAGCCCGAATACGCAGTATTTT
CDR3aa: CASSFGTSPNTQYF

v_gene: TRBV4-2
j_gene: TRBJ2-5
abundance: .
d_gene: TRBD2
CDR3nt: TGTGCCAGCAGCCAAGATGCATTAGCGGGGATCCAAGAGACCCAGTACTTC
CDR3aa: CASSQDALAGIQETQYF

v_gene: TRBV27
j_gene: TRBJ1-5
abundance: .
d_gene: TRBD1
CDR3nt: TGTGCCAGCAGTTCAGGACAGGGGGCCTACCAGCCCCAGCATTTT
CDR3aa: CASSSGQGAYQPQHF

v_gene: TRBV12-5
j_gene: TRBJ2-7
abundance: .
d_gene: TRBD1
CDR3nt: TGTGCTAGTGGTTTGGTTCCCGCCCCGGGACAGGGTCTTTACGAGCAGTACTTC
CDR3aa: CASGLVPAPGQGLYEQYF

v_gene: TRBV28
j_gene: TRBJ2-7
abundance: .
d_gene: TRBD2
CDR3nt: TGTGCCAGCAGTTTAGCAGGGAGGGATTTTTCATTC
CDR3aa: CASSLAGRDFSF

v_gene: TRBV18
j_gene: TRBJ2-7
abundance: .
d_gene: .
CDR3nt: TGTGCCAGCTCCCTGGACAGATCCTACGAGCAGTACTTC
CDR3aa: CASSLDRSYEQYF

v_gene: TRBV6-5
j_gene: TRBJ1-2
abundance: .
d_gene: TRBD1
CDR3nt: TGTGCCAGCAGTTTGGCCACAGGGGGCGGAAACTATGGCTACACCTTC
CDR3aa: CASSLATGGGNYGYTF

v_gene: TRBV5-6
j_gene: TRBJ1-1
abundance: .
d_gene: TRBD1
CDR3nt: TGTGCCAGCAGCCCGACAGGGGGCTTTGAAGCTTTCTTT
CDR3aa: CASSPTGGFEAFF

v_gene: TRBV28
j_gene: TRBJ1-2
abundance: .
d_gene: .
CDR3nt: TGTGCCAGCAGTTTGAGGAGTAATGGCTACACCTTC
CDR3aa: CASSLRSNGYTF

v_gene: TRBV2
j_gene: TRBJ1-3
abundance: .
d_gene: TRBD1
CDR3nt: TGTGCCAGCAGTCCAAACGGACAGGGTGGAGACACCATATATTTT
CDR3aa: CASSPNGQGGDTIYF

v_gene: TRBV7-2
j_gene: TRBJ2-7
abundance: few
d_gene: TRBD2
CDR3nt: TGTGCCAGCAGCACCCTAGCGGGGACCTACGAGCAGTACTTC
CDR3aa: CASSTLAGTYEQYF

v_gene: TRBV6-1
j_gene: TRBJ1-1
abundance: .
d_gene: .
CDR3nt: TGTGCCAGCACCTACGGGGTGGGGGGAACTGAAGCTTTCTTT
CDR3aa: CASTYGVGGTEAFF

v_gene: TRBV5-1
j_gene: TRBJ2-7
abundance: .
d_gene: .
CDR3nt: TGCGCCAGCAGCTTGGACGGGACACCCGCCTACGAGCAGTACTTC
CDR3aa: CASSLDGTPAYEQYF

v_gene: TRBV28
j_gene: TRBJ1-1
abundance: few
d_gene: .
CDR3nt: TGTGCCAGCAGTCTCAGGGTCGTGACTGAAGCTTTCTTT
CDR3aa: CASSLRVVTEAFF

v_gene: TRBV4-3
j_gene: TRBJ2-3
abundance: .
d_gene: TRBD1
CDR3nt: TGCGCCAGCAGCCAAGAAGTTCCGGGACAGGGGCGTAGCACAGATACGCAGTATTTT
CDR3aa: CASSQEVPGQGRSTDTQYF

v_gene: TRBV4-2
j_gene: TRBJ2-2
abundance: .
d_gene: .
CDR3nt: TGTGCCAGCAGCCAAGGGCCATACACCGGGGAGCTGTTTTTT
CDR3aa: CASSQGPYTGELFF

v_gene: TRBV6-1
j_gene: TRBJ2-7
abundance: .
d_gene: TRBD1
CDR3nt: TGTGCCACCGCGACAGGGCCCTCCTACGAGCAGTACTTC
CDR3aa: CATATGPSYEQYF

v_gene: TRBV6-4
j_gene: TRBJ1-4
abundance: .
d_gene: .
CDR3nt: TGTGCCAGCAGTGGAGCGACAGGCCAAGATGAAAAACTGTTTTTT
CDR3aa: CASSGATGQDEKLFF

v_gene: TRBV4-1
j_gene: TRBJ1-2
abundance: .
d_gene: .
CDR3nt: TGCGCCAGCAGCCGGGAGGAAGAGCCCTCCTATGGCTACACCTTC
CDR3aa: CASSREEEPSYGYTF

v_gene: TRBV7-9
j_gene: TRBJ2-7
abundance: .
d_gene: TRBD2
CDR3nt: TGTGCCAGCAGCTTATGGGGGGTAGCGGGTCATGAGGAGATCTACGAGCAGTACTTC
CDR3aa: CASSLWGVAGHEEIYEQYF

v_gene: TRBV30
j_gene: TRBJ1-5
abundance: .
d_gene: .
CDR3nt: TGTGCCTGGAGTACTGGGTCAGGGGCAAATCAGCCCCAGCATTTT
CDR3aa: CAWSTGSGANQPQHF

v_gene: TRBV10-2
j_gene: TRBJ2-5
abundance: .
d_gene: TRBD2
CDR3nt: TGCGCCAGCAGTGAGTCGCGGACTAGCGGACCCTACTTC
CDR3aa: CASSESRTSGPYF

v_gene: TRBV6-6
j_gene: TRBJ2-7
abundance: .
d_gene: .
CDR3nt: TGTGCCAGCAGTCTAGGGGATCAGCAGTACTTC
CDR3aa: CASSLGDQQYF

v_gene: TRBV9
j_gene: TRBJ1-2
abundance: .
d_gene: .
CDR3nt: TGTGCCAGCAGCGCCTACGGGGGGGCCCCTGGACGTGGCTACACCTTC
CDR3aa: CASSAYGGAPGRGYTF

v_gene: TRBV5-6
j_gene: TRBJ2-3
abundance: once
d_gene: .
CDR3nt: TGTGCCAGCAGCTTGGTAGGCGGGGTTAGCACAGATACGCAGTATTTT
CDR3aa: CASSLVGGVSTDTQYF

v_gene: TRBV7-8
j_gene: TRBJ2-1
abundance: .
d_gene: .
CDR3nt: TGTGCCAGCAGCTTGGGGGGGGCCGGGTCCTACAATGAGCAGTTCTTC
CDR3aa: CASSLGGAGSYNEQFF

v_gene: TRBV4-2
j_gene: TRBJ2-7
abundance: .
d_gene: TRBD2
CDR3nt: TGTGCCAGCAGCCAAGCTACCGGGACTATCTCCTACGAGCAGTACTTC
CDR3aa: CASSQATGTISYEQYF

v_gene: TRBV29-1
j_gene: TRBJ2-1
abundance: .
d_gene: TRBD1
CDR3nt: TGCAGCGTTGGGCCGGGACAGGGTAATGAGCAGTTCTTC
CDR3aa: CSVGPGQGNEQFF

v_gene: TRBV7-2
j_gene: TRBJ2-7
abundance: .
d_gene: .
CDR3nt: TGTGCCAGCAGCTTATTGAGCGGAAACTCCTACGAGCAGTACTTC
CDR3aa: CASSLLSGNSYEQYF

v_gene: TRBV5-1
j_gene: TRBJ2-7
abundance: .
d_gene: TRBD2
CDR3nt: TGCGCCAGCAGCGCTAGCGGGAGCCCCTCCTACGAGCAGTACTTC
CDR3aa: CASSASGSPSYEQYF

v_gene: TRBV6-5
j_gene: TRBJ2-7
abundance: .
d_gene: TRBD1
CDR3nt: TGTGCCAGCAGTTACTCGAGGGACAGGGGAACCGAGCAGTACTTC
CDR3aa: CASSYSRDRGTEQYF

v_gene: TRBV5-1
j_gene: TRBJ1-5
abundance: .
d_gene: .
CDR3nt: TGCGCCAGCAGCTTGGATGGTCTGGGCCTGGGAGAACAGCCCCAGCATTTT
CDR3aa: CASSLDGLGLGEQPQHF